This TCR beta chain was sequenced in a study of T cells in Graves' hyperthyroidism and ophthalmopathy. Amplified TCR beta CDR3 regions came from RNA transcripts. HTBI primers were employed in a first-round RT-PCR of the TCR CDR3. MiXCR, run by TCRdb on the multiplex PCR reads, gives a single entry per CDR3 protein. This sample carries over 200,000 distinct CDR3 sequences, 15% to 20% of them seen once, and the ten largest clones take about 48%. This clonotype has at least ten counts. For Graves' hyperthyroidism to be stable, ophthalmopathy could not progress within 18 months. Around 10 ml of fresh peripheral blood supplied the PBMCs. The CDR3 is 13 amino acids. Per germline, CDR1 KGHSH and CDR2 LQKENI. Trimming shortened V by 1 base and J by 12 bases, and 13 bases separated the two germline ends.

Source material: blood. The rearrangement links TRBV18 to TRBJ2-1, with D maybe TRBD2 (6 bases). This receptor was taken from a man aged 35 to 55 with Graves' hyperthyroidism. The CDR3 sequence is CASSPHSRAGQFF. In DNA, the CDR3 is TGTGCCAGCTCACCACACAGCCGAGCGGGGCAGTTCTTC.